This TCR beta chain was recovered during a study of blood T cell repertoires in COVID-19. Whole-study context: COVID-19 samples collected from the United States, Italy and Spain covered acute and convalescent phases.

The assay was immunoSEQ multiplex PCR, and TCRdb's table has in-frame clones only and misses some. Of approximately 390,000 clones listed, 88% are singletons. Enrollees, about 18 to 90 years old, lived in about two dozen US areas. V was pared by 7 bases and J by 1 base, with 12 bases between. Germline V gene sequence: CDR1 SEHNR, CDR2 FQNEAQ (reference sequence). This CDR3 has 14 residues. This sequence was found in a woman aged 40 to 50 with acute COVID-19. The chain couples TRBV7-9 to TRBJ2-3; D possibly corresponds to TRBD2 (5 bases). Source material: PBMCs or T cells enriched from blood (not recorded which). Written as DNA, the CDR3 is TGTGCCAGCACTCCCGGGGTGGGCACAGATACGCAGTATTTT. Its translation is CASTPGVGTDTQYF.